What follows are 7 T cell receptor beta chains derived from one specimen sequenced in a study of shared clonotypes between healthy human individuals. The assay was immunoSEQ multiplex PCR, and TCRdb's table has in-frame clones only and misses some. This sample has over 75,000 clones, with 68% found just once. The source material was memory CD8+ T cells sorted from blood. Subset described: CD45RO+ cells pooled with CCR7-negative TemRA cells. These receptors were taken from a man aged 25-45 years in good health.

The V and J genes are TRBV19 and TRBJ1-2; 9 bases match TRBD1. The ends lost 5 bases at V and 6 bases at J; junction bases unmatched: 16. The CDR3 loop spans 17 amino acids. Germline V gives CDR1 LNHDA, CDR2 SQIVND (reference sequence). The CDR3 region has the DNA TGTGCCAGTAGTCGATTTTCACAGGGGGCGTCCAGGAATGGCTACACCTTC. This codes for CASSRFSQGASRNGYTF.

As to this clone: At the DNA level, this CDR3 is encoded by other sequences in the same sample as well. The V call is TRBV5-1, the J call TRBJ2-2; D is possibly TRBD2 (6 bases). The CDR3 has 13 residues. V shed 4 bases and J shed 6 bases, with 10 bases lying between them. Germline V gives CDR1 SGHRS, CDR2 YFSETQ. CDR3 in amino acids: CASSAGGAGELFF. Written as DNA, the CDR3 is TGCGCCAGCAGCGCCGGAGGGGCCGGGGAGCTGTTTTTT.

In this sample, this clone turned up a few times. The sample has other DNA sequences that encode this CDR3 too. This CDR3 is CASSEGTSGSYEQYF. The CDR3 DNA is TGTGCCAGCAGTGAAGGGACTAGCGGATCCTACGAGCAGTACTTC. The chain couples TRBV6-1 to TRBJ2-7; TRBD2 agrees at 10 bases. Germline V gives CDR1 MNHNS, CDR2 SASEGT. This CDR3 comprises 15 residues. V gave up 1 base and J gave up 1 base; unmatched junction bases: 1.

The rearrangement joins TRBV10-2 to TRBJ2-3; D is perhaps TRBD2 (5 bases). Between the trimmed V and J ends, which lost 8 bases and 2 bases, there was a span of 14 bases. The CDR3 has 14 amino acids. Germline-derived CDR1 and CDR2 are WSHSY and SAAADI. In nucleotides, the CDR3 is TGCGCCAGCTGCGGGTTGCCCATCACAGATACGCAGTATTTT. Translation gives CASCGLPITDTQYF.

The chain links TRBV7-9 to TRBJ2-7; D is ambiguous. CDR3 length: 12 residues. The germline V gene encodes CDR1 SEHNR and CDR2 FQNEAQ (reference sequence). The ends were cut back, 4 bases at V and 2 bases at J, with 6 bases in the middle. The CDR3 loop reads CASSYAAYEQYF. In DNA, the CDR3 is TGTGCCAGCAGCTATGCGGCCTACGAGCAGTACTTC.

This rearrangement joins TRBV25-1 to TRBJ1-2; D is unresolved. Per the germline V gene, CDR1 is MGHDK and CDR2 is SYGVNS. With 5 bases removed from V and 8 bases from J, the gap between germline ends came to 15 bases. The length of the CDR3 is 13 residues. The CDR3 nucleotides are TGTGCCAGCAGTATCGTATCCGGCGGCGGCTACACCTTC. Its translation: CASSIVSGGGYTF.

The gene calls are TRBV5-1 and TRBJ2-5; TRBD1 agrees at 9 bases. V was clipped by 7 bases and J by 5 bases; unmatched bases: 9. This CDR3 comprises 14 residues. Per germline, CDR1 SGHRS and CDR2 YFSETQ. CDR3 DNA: TGCGCCAGCCATACCGGGACAGGGTCGGAGACCCAGTACTTC. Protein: CASHTGTGSETQYF. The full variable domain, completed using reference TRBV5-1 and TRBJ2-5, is KAGVTQTPRYLIKTRGQQVTLSCSPISGHRSVSWYQQTPGQGLQFLFEYFSETQRNKGNFPGRFSGRQFSNSRSEMNVSTLELGDSALYLCASHTGTGSETQYFGPGTRLLVL.